This T cell receptor beta chain was sequenced in a study of tumor and adjacent non-tumor tissue in lung cancer. In the study overall: Aged about 31 to 85 years, patients included approximately 11 men and roughly five women with stage I to III disease. Each sample yielded 3.9 million or so productive TCRbeta reads on average.

TCRbeta libraries were built with three rounds of nested PCR, modified from ARM-PCR. TCRdb reanalysed the multiplex PCR reads using MiXCR and keeps one entry per CDR3 protein. The sample has over 80,000 distinct CDR3 sequences, roughly 77% seen once; the top ten hold 21%. Study-wide points: TCR diversity was significantly greater in tumor than normal lung tissue. Normal lung showed higher cumulative top 100 clone frequency than tumor.

No cell sorting was done before RNA was extracted from the tissue. The normal lung tissue was taken more than 3 cm from the tumor edge. This clonotype was counted between two and nine times. Its target is unknown. At one end the junction does not follow the germline gene, possibly because of a read error. This CDR3 has 14 amino acids. The specimen sequenced was distant non-tumor lung tissue. This sequence joins TRBV12-3 or TRBV12-4 and TRBJ2-5; tentative D call: TRBD1 (6 bases). The clonotype was recovered from a woman aged 45 to 65 with non-small cell lung cancer. The CDR3 DNA follows: TGTGCCAGCAGTTTGTTTCAAGAGGGGGAGACCCTGTGCTTC. It encodes CASSLFQEGETLCF.